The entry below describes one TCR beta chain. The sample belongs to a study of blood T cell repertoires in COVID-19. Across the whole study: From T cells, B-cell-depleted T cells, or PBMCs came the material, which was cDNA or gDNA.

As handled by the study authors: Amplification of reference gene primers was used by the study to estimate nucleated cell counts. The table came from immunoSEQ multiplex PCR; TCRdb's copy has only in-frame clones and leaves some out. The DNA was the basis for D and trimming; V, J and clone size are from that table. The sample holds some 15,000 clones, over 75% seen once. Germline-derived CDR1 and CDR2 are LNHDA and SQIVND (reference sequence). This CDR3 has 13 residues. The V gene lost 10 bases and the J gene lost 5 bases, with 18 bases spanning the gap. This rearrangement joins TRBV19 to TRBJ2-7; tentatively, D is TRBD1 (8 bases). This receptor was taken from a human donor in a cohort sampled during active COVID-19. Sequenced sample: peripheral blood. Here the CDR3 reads CATTTGGGNEQYF. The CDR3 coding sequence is TGTGCCACCACAACAGGGGGGGGGAACGAGCAGTACTTC.